This T cell receptor beta chain was profiled in a study of blood T cells in healthy people across ages (dated by TCRdb to 2014 to 2015). With regard to the full study: Template switching captured roughly one uniquely barcoded TCR beta cDNA molecule per two T cells in model experiments. Donors of different ages were randomly distributed across sequencing lanes to avoid experimental bias. The donors were divided into four age groups: young (average about 15 years), middle-aged (roughly 40), aged (approximately 64) and long-lived (82). For two donors (one aged 18 to 30 and one aged 80 or older), the study analyzed two additional independent replicas of 1 million unique cDNA reads from the same blood draw. The study measured age-related changes in TCR beta repertoire diversity using deep sequencing normalized with unique cDNA molecular identifiers.

General conclusions and limits of the study: Because donor CMV infection status was unknown, age-related changes in expanded clonotypes were potentially confounded. Observed TCR beta diversity per million T cells fell roughly linearly with age, and a significant reduction was already apparent by age roughly 40. Since profiling was done on bulk unsorted PBMCs, naive and antigen-experienced compartments could not be conclusively compared. Estimates of total diversity based on one million sequenced T cells were considered lower bounds and underestimates. Compared with the aged group, more naive CD4+ T cells, fewer expanded clones and increased TCR diversity were shown by the long-lived group, suggesting age selection. There was a strong correlation between observed TCR beta diversity and the percentage of naive T cells measured by flow cytometry.

Systemically healthy Caucasian individuals from Russia, around 38 in total and aged roughly 6 to 100 years, were included as donors. Each donor gave roughly 9.5 milliliters of peripheral blood, collected into EDTA-treated Vacutainer tubes. Ficoll-Paque density-gradient centrifugation was used to isolate PBMCs, with at least 7 million per sample. Trizol reagent was used to extract total RNA from the PBMCs, yielding at least 5.5 micrograms per sample. For every donor, flow cytometry on a PBMC aliquot measured the percentage of naive CD45RAhigh/CD27high T cells. This clonotype was picked up a small number of times. Its antigen has not been determined. No qualities accompany the bases; no much larger clone lies one base away. The library was built by means of 5' RACE. Reads for this sample came from an Illumina HiSeq 2500. A second PCR of about 7 to 12 cycles was run with a J-beta primer mix and a sample-barcoded 5' primer. Each TCR beta cDNA molecule received a unique molecular identifier from a template-switch 5' adaptor carrying 12 random nucleotides. Each sample yielded at least 2.5 million CDR3-containing paired-end reads. First-strand cDNA synthesis was performed from all RNA using the Mint cDNA synthesis kit, with priming by a TRBC-specific oligonucleotide. Following uracil-DNA glycosylase treatment, a first 18-cycle PCR with universal primers M1SS and BC2_uni_R was performed on all cDNA. The authors processed their data as follows. For normalization, 1 million high-quality reads were randomly selected from each sample, with every read carrying a distinct molecular identifier. Instead of being binned into consensus sequences, reads that shared molecular identifiers were thrown out. MiTCR, run with a Q25 quality threshold and the strictest error-elimination algorithm, handled CDR3 identification, clonotype clustering and error correction. A nonparametric unseen species model with Euler transformation was used to estimate lower-bound total TCR beta diversity. TCRdb trimmed the raw reads at Q25, called clones with MiXCR and kept productive beta chains. Rows with a matching CDR3 protein are joined into one entry that keeps the most common DNA and genes. The V and J calls follow TCRdb's processing rather than the paper's. This sample comprises about 1.5 million distinct CDR3 sequences, 35% to 45% of them detected only once. The ten biggest clones cover about 4% of the sample.

The sequence was collected from a woman aged 18-29 years in good health. Input material: blood.

The bases read TGTGCCAGCAGTTACTCGGCGGTCTTCGAGCAGTACTTC. This yields the protein CASSYSAVFEQYF. The chain is made from TRBV6-2 or TRBV6-3 and TRBJ2-5; the D gene remains uncertain. The closer fit of TRBJ2-7 to the DNA end suggests the J call may be wrong. The CDR3 covers 13 residues, taking in both the cysteine and the phenylalanine. Only CDR3 DNA is held: 39 bases, read in frame from base 1. Looking up the germline V gene yields CDR1 MNHEY and CDR2 SVGEGT.